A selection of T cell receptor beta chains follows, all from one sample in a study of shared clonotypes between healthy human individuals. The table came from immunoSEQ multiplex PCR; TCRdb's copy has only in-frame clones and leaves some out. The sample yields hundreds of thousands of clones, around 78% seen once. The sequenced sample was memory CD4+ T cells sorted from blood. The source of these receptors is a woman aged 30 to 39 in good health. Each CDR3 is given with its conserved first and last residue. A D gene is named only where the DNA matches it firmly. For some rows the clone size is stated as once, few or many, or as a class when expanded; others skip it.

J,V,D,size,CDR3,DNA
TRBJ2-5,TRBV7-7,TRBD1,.,CASSSTGGKETQYF,TGTGCCAGCAGCTCCACAGGGGGGAAAGAGACCCAGTACTTC
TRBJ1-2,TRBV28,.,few,CASSSPRYGYTF,TGTGCCAGCAGTAGCCCACGGTATGGCTACACCTTC
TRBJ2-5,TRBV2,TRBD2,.,CASRGLSSVQETQYF,TGTGCCAGCAGGGGACTATCCTCAGTCCAAGAGACCCAGTACTTC
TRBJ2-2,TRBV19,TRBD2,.,CASSIKAGGLSGELFF,TGTGCCAGTAGTATCAAAGCGGGAGGGCTCTCCGGGGAGCTGTTTTTT
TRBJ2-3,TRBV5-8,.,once,CASSLGGSTDTQYF,TGTGCCAGCAGCTTGGGGGGGAGCACAGATACGCAGTATTTT
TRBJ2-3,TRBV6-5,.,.,CASSRKQLTDTQYF,TGTGCCAGCAGCCGAAAACAACTCACAGATACGCAGTATTTT
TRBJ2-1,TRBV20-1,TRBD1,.,CSARGDRGQFF,TGCAGTGCTAGAGGTGACAGGGGCCAGTTCTTC
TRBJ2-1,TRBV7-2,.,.,CASSLVGLNEQFF,TGTGCCAGCAGCTTAGTAGGGTTAAATGAGCAGTTCTTC
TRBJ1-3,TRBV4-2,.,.,CASSYSSSNLNTIYF,TGTGCCAGCAGCTACAGCAGTTCTAACCTAAACACCATATATTTT
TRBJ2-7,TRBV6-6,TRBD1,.,CASTGGYEQYF,TGTGCCAGCACAGGGGGCTACGAGCAGTACTTC
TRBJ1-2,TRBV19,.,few,CASRVSGGANYGYTF,TGTGCCAGTAGAGTATCTGGAGGCGCTAACTATGGCTACACCTTC
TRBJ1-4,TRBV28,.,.,CASSLGGYGEKLFF,TGTGCCAGCAGTTTAGGGGGATATGGCGAAAAACTGTTTTTT
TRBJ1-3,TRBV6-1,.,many,CASSETNLGNTIYF,TGTGCCAGCAGTGAAACCAATCTCGGAAACACCATATATTTT
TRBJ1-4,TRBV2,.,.,CASGVTNEKLFF,TGTGCCAGCGGAGTAACTAATGAAAAACTGTTTTTT
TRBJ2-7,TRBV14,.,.,CASSQVRGTYEQYF,TGTGCCAGCAGCCAAGTAAGGGGGACCTACGAGCAGTACTTC
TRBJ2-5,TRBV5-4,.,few,CASSETGQKTTQYF,TGTGCCAGCAGCGAAACCGGACAGAAGACGACCCAGTACTTC
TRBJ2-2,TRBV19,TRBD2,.,CASSMQTGGFTGELFF,TGTGCCAGTAGTATGCAGACGGGAGGATTCACCGGGGAGCTGTTTTTT
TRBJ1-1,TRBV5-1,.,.,CASSLMVGGTEAFF,TGCGCCAGCAGCTTGATGGTGGGAGGCACTGAAGCTTTCTTT
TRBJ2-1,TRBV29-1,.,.,CSVGTLGLYNEQFF,TGCAGCGTTGGAACCTTGGGACTTTACAATGAGCAGTTCTTC
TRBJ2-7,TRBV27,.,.,CASSPPGRSRQLF,TGTGCCAGCAGTCCCCCGGGACGCTCTCGACAGTTGTTC
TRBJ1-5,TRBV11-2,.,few,CASSPGGGQPQHF,TGTGCCAGCAGCCCGGGGGGGGGTCAGCCCCAGCATTTT
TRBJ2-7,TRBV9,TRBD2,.,CASSKTSGSYEQYF,TGTGCCAGCAGCAAAACTAGCGGGAGTTACGAGCAGTACTTC
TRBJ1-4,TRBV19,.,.,CASRRSWTSNEKLFF,TGTGCCAGTAGAAGATCGTGGACGTCTAATGAAAAACTGTTTTTT
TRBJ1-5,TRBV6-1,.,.,CASSPQPESNQPQHF,TGTGCCAGCAGTCCCCAGCCGGAGAGCAATCAGCCCCAGCATTTT
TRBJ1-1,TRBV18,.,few,CASSPPQNTEAFF,TGTGCCAGCTCACCACCTCAGAACACTGAAGCTTTCTTT
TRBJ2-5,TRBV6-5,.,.,CASSFSRGPSQETQYF,TGTGCCAGCAGTTTTAGTCGGGGACCCAGCCAAGAGACCCAGTACTTC
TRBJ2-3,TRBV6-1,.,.,CASMIKDTQYF,TGTGCCAGCATGATTAAAGATACGCAGTATTTT
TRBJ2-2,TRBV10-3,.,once,CATTRTGELFF,TGTGCCACGACTAGAACCGGGGAGCTGTTTTTT
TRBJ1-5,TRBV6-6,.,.,CASRDGRQGDQPQHF,TGTGCCAGCAGAGATGGGCGGCAGGGCGATCAGCCCCAGCATTTT
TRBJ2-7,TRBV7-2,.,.,CASSLTSYEQYF,TGTGCCAGCAGCCTCACTAGCTACGAGCAGTACTTC
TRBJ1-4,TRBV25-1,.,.,CASSETDGSEKLFF,TGTGCCAGCAGTGAAACCGATGGAAGTGAAAAACTGTTTTTT
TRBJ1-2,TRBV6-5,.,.,CASSYSETARNGYTF,TGTGCCAGCAGTTACTCTGAGACGGCACGAAATGGCTACACCTTC